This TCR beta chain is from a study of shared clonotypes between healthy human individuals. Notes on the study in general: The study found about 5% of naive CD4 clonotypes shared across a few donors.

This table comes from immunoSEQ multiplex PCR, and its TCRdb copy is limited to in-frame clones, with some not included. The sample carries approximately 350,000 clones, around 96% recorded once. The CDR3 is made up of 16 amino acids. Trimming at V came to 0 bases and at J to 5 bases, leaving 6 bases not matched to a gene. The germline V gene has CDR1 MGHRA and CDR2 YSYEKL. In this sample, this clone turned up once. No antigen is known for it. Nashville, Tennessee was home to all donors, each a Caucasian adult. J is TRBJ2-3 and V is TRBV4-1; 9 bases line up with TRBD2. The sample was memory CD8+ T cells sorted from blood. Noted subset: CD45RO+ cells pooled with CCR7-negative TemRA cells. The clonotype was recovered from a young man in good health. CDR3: CASSQDSGSNRDTQYF. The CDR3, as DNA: TGCGCCAGCAGCCAAGATAGCGGGAGTAACCGAGATACGCAGTATTTT.